This T cell receptor beta chain emerged from a study of T-cell memory formation after mild COVID-19. CDR1 is SGHNT and CDR2 is YENEEA in the germline V gene. The CDR3 covers 13 residues. Trimming removed 5 bases from V and 5 bases from J, with 12 bases in between. Using constant-segment primers, 5'RACE produced TCR alpha and TCR beta cDNA libraries carrying sample barcodes and UMIs. MiXCR, applied by TCRdb to the 5' RACE reads, yields one record per CDR3 protein. The data contain around 300,000 distinct CDR3 sequences, approximately 13% of them singletons. The sample was PBMCs or a T cell subset sorted from them (not recorded which). J is TRBJ2-5 and V is TRBV11-3; D is perhaps TRBD2 (7 bases). This receptor was identified in a man aged 18 to 29 who had mild COVID-19 (a few samples of this study predate the infection). Cell type and time point are not known. The CDR3 loop is CASSAGAYETQYF. CDR3 in DNA: TGTGCCAGCAGCGCGGGGGCATATGAGACCCAGTACTTC. Variable domain in full (rest from reference TRBV11-3 and TRBJ2-5): EAGVVQSPRYKIIEKKQPVAFWCNPISGHNTLYWYLQNLGQGPELLIRYENEEAVDDSQLPKDRFSAERLKGVDSTLKIQPAELGDSAVYLCASSAGAYETQYFGPGTRLLVL.